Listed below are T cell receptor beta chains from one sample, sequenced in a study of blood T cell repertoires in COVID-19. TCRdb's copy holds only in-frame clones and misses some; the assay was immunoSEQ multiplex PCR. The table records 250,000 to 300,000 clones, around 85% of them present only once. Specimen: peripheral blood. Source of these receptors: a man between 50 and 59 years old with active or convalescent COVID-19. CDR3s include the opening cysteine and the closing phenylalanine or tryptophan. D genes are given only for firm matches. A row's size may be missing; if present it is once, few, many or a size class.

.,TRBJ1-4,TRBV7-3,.,TGTGCCAGCAGCTTAACGGTCCCAGGACATAATGAAAAACTGTTTTTT,CASSLTVPGHNEKLFF
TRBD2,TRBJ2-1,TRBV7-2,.,TGTGCCAGCAGCCTCGCGGGAGGACCCTACAATGAGCAGTTCTTC,CASSLAGGPYNEQFF
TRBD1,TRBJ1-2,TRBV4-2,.,TGTGCCAGCAGCCATTCGGGACAGGGGTATAACTATGGCTACACCTTC,CASSHSGQGYNYGYTF
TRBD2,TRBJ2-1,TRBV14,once,TGTGCCAGTCGAGGATTAGCGGGACGCGACAATGAGCAGTTCTTC,CASRGLAGRDNEQFF
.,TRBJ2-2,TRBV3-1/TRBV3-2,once,TGTGCCAGCAGCCAATGGGCAGTGGGCACCGGGGAGCTGTTTTTT,CASSQWAVGTGELFF
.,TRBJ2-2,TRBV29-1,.,TGCAGCGTTGAGAAGCAGGGTATCGGGGGCACCGGGGAGCTGTTTTTT,CSVEKQGIGGTGELFF
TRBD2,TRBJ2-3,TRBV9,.,TGTGCCAGCAGCCCTCTAGCGGCGAGCACAGATACGCAGTATTTT,CASSPLAASTDTQYF
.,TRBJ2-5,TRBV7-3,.,TGTGCCAGCAGCCCCAGACTAGACTTGGTTGGGACCCAGTACTTC,CASSPRLDLVGTQYF
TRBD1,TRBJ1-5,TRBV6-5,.,TGTGCCAGCAGCTTAAGACAGGGAGGCCAGCCCCAGCATTTT,CASSLRQGGQPQHF
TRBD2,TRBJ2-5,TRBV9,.,TGTGCCAGCAGCTCCAGCGGGAGGGCTGAGACCCAGTACTTC,CASSSSGRAETQYF
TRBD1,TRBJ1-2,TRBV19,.,TGTGCCAGTAGACCCCTGGACAGGGGACCGCGAAACTATGGCTACACCTTC,CASRPLDRGPRNYGYTF
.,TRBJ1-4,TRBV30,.,TGTGCCTGGAGTGGAGAGACAGAGAATGAAAAACTGTTTTTT,CAWSGETENEKLFF
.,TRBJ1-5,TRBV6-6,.,TGTGCCAGCAGCCCTTCTGCGGCCCGCAATCAGCCCCAGCATTTT,CASSPSAARNQPQHF
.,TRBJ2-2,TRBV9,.,TGTGCCAGCAGCCCCATTTGGACGGAGGCCCCTGACACCGGGGAGCTGTTTTTT,CASSPIWTEAPDTGELFF
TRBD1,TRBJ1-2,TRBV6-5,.,TGTGCCAGCAGTTCAACCTGGGGACAGCTCTATGGCTACACCTTC,CASSSTWGQLYGYTF
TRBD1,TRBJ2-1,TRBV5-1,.,TGCGCCAGCGGGACAGGGGTGTACAATGAGCAGTTCTTC,CASGTGVYNEQFF
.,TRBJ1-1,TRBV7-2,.,TGTGCCAGCAGTGGGCAGGGGCTAGCTTTCTTT,CASSGQGLAFF